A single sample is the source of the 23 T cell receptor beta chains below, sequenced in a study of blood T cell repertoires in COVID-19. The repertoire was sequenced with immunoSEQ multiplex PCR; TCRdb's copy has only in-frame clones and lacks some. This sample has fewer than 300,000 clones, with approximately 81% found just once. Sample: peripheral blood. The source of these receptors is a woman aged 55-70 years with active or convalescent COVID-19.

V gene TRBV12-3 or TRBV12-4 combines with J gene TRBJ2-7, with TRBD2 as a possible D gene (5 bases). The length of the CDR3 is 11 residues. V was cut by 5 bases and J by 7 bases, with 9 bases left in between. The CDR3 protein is CASSLSGEQYF. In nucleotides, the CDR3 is TGTGCCAGCAGTCTGTCGGGGGAGCAGTACTTC.

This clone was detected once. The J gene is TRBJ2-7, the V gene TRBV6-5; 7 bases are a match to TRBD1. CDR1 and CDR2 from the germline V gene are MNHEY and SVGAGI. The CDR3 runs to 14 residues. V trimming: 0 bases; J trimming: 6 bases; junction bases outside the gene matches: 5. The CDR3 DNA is TGTGCCAGCAGTTACTCGAGGCAGGGGGTCGAGCAGTACTTC. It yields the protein CASSYSRQGVEQYF.

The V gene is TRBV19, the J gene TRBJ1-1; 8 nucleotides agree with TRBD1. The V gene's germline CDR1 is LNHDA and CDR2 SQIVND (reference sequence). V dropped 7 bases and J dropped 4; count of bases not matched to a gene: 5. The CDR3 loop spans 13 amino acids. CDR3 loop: CASTLQGGTEAFF. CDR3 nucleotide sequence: TGTGCCAGTACCCTACAGGGGGGCACTGAAGCTTTCTTT.

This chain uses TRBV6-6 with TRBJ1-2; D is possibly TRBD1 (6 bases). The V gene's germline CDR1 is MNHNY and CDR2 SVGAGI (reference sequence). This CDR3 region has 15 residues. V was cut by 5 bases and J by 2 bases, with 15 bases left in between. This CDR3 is CASSLDRWGNYGYTF. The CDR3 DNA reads TGTGCCAGCAGTCTTGACAGGTGGGGGAACTATGGCTACACCTTC.

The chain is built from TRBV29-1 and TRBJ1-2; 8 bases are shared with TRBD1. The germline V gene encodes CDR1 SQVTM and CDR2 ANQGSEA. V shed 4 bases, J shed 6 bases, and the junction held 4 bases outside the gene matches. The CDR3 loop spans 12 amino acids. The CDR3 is CSVGGTGDGYTF. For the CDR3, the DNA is TGCAGCGTTGGTGGGACAGGAGATGGCTACACCTTC.

The CDR3 here is CATGAGGSYNEQFF. CDR3 sequence (DNA): TGTGCCACCGGGGCGGGGGGTTCCTACAATGAGCAGTTCTTC. The chain employs TRBV9 and TRBJ2-1, with 8 bases matching TRBD2. Germline CDR1 reads SGDLS; CDR2 reads YYNGEE. The CDR3 extends over 14 amino acids. V shed 9 bases, J shed 1 base, and the junction held 6 bases outside the gene matches.

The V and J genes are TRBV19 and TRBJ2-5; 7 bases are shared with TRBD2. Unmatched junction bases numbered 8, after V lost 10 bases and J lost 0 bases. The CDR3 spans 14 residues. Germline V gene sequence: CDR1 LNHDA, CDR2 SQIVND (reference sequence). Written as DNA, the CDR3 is TGTGCCACGGGGGGTGCGGGGAACCAAGAGACCCAGTACTTC. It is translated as CATGGAGNQETQYF. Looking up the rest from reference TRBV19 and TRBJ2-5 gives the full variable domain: DGGITQSPKYLFRKEGQNVTLSCEQNLNHDAMYWYRQDPGQGLRLIYYSQIVNDFQKGDIAEGYSVSREKKESFPLTVTSAQKNPTAFYLCATGGAGNQETQYFGPGTRLLVL.

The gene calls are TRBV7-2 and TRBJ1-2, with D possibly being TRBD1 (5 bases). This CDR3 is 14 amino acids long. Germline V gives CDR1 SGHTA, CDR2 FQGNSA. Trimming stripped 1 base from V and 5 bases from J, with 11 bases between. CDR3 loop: CASSLEGLGYGYTF. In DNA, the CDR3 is TGTGCCAGCAGCTTAGAGGGGCTAGGGTATGGCTACACCTTC.

This CDR3 is CASSEVSWAEKLFF. The DNA of the CDR3 is TGTGCCAGCAGTGAGGTCAGCTGGGCGGAAAAACTGTTTTTT. This sequence joins TRBV25-1 and TRBJ1-4; D is unresolved. Germline V gives CDR1 MGHDK, CDR2 SYGVNS. V gave up 3 bases and J gave up 8 bases, with 13 bases separating them. The length of the CDR3 is 14 residues. Full variable domain (rest looked up from reference TRBV25-1 and TRBJ1-4): EADIYQTPRYLVIGTGKKITLECSQTMGHDKMYWYQQDPGMELHLIHYSYGVNSTEKGDLSSESTVSRIRTEHFPLTLESARPSHTSQYLCASSEVSWAEKLFFGSGTQLSVL.

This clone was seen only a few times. In DNA form, the CDR3 reads TGTGCCAGCAGTGACTCGAAGAGCGGGGGGGCCGGCTTCAATGAGCAGTTCTTC. Translation gives CASSDSKSGGAGFNEQFF. The chain couples TRBV6-4 to TRBJ2-1, with 10 bases identical to TRBD2. CDR1 MRHNA and CDR2 SNTAGT come from the germline V gene. The CDR3 length is 18 residues. The J segment lost 6 bases and the V segment lost 0 bases, leaving 11 bases of the junction unmatched.

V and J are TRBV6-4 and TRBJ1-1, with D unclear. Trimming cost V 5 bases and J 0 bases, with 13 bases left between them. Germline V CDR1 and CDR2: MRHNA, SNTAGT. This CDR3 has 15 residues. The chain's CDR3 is CASSPSGAMNTEAFF. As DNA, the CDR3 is TGTGCCAGCAGTCCGTCGGGAGCCATGAACACTGAAGCTTTCTTT.

The CDR3 reads CASRPRAGGYNEQFF. The CDR3 region has the DNA TGTGCCAGCAGACCCCGGGCGGGGGGGTACAATGAGCAGTTCTTC. The chain combines TRBV27 with TRBJ2-1; 9 nucleotides align to TRBD2. Unmatched junction bases numbered 7, after V lost 6 bases and J lost 4 bases. The CDR3 runs 15 residues. CDR1 is MNHEY, CDR2 SMNVEV, per germline (reference sequence).

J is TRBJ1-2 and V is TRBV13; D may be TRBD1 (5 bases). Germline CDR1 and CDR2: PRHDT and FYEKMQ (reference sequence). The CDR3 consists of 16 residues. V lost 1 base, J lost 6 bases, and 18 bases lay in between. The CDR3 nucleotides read TGTGCCAGCAGCTTAGCTCGCGGCAGGGCACTCGATGGCTACACCTTC. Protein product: CASSLARGRALDGYTF.

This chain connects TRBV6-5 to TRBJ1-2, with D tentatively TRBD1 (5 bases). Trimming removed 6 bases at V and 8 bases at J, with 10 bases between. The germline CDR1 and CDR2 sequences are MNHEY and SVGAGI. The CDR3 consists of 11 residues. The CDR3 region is CASRDQGGYTF. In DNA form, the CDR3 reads TGTGCCAGCAGAGACCAGGGAGGCTACACCTTC.

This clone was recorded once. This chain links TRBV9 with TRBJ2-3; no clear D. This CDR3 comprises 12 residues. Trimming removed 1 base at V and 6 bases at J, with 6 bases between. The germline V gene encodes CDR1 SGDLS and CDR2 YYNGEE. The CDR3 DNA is TGTGCCAGCAGCGTACCCTCGGATACGCAGTATTTT. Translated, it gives CASSVPSDTQYF. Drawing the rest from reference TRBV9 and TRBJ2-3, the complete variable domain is DSGVTQTPKHLITATGQRVTLRCSPRSGDLSVYWYQQSLDQGLQFLIQYYNGEERAKGNILERFSAQQFPDLHSELNLSSLELGDSALYFCASSVPSDTQYFGPGTRLTVL.

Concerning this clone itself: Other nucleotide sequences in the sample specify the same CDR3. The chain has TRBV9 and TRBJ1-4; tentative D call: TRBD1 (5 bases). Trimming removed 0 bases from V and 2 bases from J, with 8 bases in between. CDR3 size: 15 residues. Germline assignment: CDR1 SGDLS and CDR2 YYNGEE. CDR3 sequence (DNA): TGTGCCAGCAGCGTAGCGGGGGGGACTAATGAAAAACTGTTTTTT. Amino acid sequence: CASSVAGGTNEKLFF.

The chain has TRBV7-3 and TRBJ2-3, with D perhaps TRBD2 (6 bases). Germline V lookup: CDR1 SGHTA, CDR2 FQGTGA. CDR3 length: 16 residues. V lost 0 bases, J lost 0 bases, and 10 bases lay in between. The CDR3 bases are TGTGCCAGCAGCTTAACCCCTAGCGCTAGCACAGATACGCAGTATTTT. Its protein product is CASSLTPSASTDTQYF.

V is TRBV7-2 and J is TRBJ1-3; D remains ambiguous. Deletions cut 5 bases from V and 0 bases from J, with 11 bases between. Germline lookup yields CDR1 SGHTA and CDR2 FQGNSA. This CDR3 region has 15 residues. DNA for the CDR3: TGTGCCAGCAGCCTTTCGGGGAGCTCTGGAAACACCATATATTTT. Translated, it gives CASSLSGSSGNTIYF.

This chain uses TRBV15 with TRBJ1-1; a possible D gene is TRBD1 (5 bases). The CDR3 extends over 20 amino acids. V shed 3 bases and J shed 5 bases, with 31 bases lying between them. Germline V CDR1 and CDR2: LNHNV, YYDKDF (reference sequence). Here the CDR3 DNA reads TGTGCCACCAGCAGGGGGCCTACTCAGGGTCTCCGAAATATTGGGACTGAAGCTTTCTTT. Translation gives CATSRGPTQGLRNIGTEAFF.

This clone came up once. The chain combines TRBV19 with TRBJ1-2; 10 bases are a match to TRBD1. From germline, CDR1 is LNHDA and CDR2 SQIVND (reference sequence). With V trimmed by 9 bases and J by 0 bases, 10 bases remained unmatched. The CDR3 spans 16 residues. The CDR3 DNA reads TGTGCCAGCGTTGACAGGGGGCCTGTCACTAACTATGGCTACACCTTC. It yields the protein CASVDRGPVTNYGYTF.

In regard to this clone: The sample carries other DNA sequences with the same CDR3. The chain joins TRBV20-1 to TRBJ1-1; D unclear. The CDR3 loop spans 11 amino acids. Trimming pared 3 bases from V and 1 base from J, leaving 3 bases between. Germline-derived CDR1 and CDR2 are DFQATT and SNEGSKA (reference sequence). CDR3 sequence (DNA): TGCAGTGCTAGGAGGAACACTGAAGCTTTCTTT. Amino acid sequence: CSARRNTEAFF.

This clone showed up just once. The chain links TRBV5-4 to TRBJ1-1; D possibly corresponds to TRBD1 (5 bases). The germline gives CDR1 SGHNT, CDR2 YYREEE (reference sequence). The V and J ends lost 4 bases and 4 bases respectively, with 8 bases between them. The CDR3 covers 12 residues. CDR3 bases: TGTGCCAGCAGCGGGGCCACCACTGAAGCTTTCTTT. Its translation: CASSGATTEAFF.

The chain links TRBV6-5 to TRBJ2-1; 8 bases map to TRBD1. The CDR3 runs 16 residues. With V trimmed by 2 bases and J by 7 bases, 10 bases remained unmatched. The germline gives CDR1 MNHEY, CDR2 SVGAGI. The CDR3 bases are TGTGCCAGCAGTTACGCGCGGACAGGGAAAGTGAATGAGCAGTTCTTC. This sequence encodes CASSYARTGKVNEQFF.